The 11 T cell receptor beta chains listed next were all sequenced from one sample in a study of shared clonotypes between healthy human individuals. Libraries were prepared by immunoSEQ multiplex PCR; TCRdb keeps only in-frame clonotypes and omits some of them. The data contain around 2,000,000 clones, approximately 94% of them seen just once; the ten biggest clones take up approximately 1%. Positively selected for CCR7, the CD45RO-negative cells used as naive CD8 cells excluded terminally differentiated effector memory CD45RA+ cells. Input material: naive CD8+ T cells sorted from blood. The receptors were sampled from a man aged 18 to 29 in good health.

This clone is a singleton in its sample. V and J are TRBV6-1 and TRBJ1-6; D possibly corresponds to TRBD1 (5 bases). The CDR3 is 16 residues long. CDR1 MNHNS and CDR2 SASEGT come from the germline V gene. V lost 3 bases, J lost 7 bases, and 16 bases lay in between. CDR3 loop: CASSEQEDTGNSPLHF. The CDR3 nucleotides are TGTGCCAGCAGTGAGCAGGAGGACACGGGCAATTCACCCCTCCACTTT.

The chain links TRBV7-2 to TRBJ2-7, with a tentative D call TRBD2 (6 bases). Germline assignment: CDR1 SGHTA and CDR2 FQGNSA. The CDR3 runs 14 residues. Trimming took 3 bases from V and 3 from J, leaving 12 bases between them. CDR3 sequence reads: CASSFNLGGYEQYF. CDR3 DNA: TGTGCCAGCAGCTTCAACTTGGGGGGCTACGAGCAGTACTTC.

This chain uses TRBV2 with TRBJ1-2; maybe TRBD1 (6 bases). Trimming removed 8 bases from V and 2 bases from J, with 15 bases in between. Germline CDR1 is SNHLY and CDR2 is FYNNEI. This CDR3 spans 14 amino acids. CDR3 amino acids: CASDSPDRNYGYTF. DNA for the CDR3: TGTGCCAGCGACTCCCCCGACAGGAACTATGGCTACACCTTC.

This clone was detected only once. J is TRBJ2-3 and V is TRBV19, with D perhaps TRBD1 (7 bases). CDR1 and CDR2 (germline): LNHDA, SQIVND (reference sequence). Trimming took off 5 bases at V and 0 bases at J, with 12 bases between the two ends. The CDR3 spans 15 residues. The CDR3 spells CASSRETGSTDTQYF. The CDR3 nucleotides are TGTGCCAGTAGTCGGGAGACAGGGAGCACAGATACGCAGTATTTT.

The V and J genes are TRBV4-2 and TRBJ2-7; D tentatively reads TRBD1 or TRBD2 (5 bases each). The V gene's germline CDR1 is LGHNA and CDR2 YNFKEQ. There are 17 residues in the CDR3. Trimming left V 1 base short and J 2 bases short, with 18 bases between. The CDR3 protein is CASSQVSGPRDPYEQYF. Written as DNA, the CDR3 is TGTGCCAGCAGCCAAGTTTCCGGACCCAGGGACCCCTACGAGCAGTACTTC.

The chain couples TRBV27 to TRBJ2-7, with 7 bases identical to TRBD2. Germline CDR1 is MNHEY and CDR2 is SMNVEV (reference sequence). The CDR3 length is 15 residues. The V and J ends lost 5 bases and 6 bases, in that order; junction bases with no gene match: 13. This CDR3 reads CASSPRTRAPSEQYF. The CDR3 bases are TGTGCCAGCAGTCCCCGGACTAGGGCTCCCTCCGAGCAGTACTTC.

The chain uses TRBV5-6 and TRBJ2-5; the D is unclear. CDR1 and CDR2 from the germline V gene are SGHDT and YYEEEE. The CDR3 contains 14 residues. The V and J ends lost 1 base and 4 bases respectively, with 11 bases between them. The CDR3 reads CASSLSRKGETQYF. The CDR3 bases are TGTGCCAGCAGCTTGAGCCGGAAGGGAGAGACCCAGTACTTC.

The genes are TRBV5-1 and TRBJ2-7; D may be TRBD1 (6 bases). The V end was cut by 3 bases, the J end by 4 bases, with 11 bases between. The CDR3 is 13 amino acids. Germline assignment: CDR1 SGHRS and CDR2 YFSETQ. CDR3 DNA: TGCGCCAGCAGCTCACAGGGACGGTACGAGCAGTACTTC. Its protein product is CASSSQGRYEQYF.

This chain uses TRBV27 with TRBJ1-6, with TRBD1 as a possible D gene (5 bases). Germline-derived CDR1 and CDR2 are MNHEY and SMNVEV (reference sequence). V shed 3 bases and J shed 8 bases, with 17 bases lying between them. The CDR3 covers 16 residues. The CDR3 coding sequence is TGTGCCAGCAGTTTGGGAGGGCGGGGCCTAGATTCACCCCTCCACTTT. Translating gives CASSLGGRGLDSPLHF.

The J gene is TRBJ2-7, the V gene TRBV9; 10 bases are a match to TRBD2. Germline V gene sequence: CDR1 SGDLS, CDR2 YYNGEE. Trimming cost V 3 bases and J 2 bases; bases outside gene matches: 8. The CDR3 sequence is 16 residues long. CDR3 DNA sequence: TGTGCCAGCAGCGGCCAGAGCGGGGGGGCCCCCTACGAGCAGTACTTC. Translation gives CASSGQSGGAPYEQYF.

V gene TRBV7-8 combines with J gene TRBJ1-4; D possibly corresponds to TRBD1 (6 bases). Germline V lookup: CDR1 SGHVS, CDR2 FQNEAQ. The V end was cut by 0 bases, the J end by 7 bases, with 18 bases between. The CDR3 sequence is 17 residues long. As DNA, the CDR3 is TGTGCCAGCAGCTTAGCGCTAGGGGGGGCGCTCGGTGAAAAACTGTTTTTT. Encoded protein: CASSLALGGALGEKLFF. The whole variable domain, remainder taken from reference TRBV7-8 and TRBJ1-4, is GAGVSQSPRYKVAKRGQDVALRCDPISGHVSLFWYQQALGQGPEFLTYFQNEAQLDKSGLPSDRFFAERPEGSVSTLKIQRTQQEDSAVYLCASSLALGGALGEKLFFGSGTQLSVL.